This T cell receptor beta chain was sequenced in a study of response to subunit inactivated influenza vaccine. General observations from the study: Authors suggested that a seasonal influenza vaccination recruits few new T cells each time.

TCRdb reanalysed the RT-PCR reads using MiXCR and keeps one entry per CDR3 protein. The sample shows hundreds of thousands of distinct CDR3 sequences, approximately 7.7% of them seen only once. Note on this clonotype: The antigen remains unidentified.

Sequences were derived from PBMCs from blood, sampled roughly 24 months after vaccination. The sequence was obtained from a man aged 50 to 69 who received an inactivated influenza vaccine.

The CDR3 region is CASSTDSSYGYTF. The CDR3 region has the DNA TGTGCCAGCAGTACGGACAGTAGCTATGGCTACACCTTC. The V call is TRBV6-1, the J call TRBJ1-2; D possibly corresponds to TRBD1 (6 bases). V lost 5 bases, J lost 4 bases, and 11 bases lay in between. Per germline, CDR1 MNHNS and CDR2 SASEGT. The CDR3 runs 13 residues.